This record covers a single T cell receptor (beta chain). The target antigen is unknown. The sample originates from a study of cytomegalovirus exposure and HLA in healthy donors. Trimming at V came to 4 bases and at J to 4 bases, leaving 9 bases not matched to a gene. The CDR3 extends over 15 amino acids. Germline-derived CDR1 and CDR2 are SGHDT and YYEEEE. PCR was performed using 60 Vbeta and 13 Jbeta primers. Original processing methods: Later, an analysis found tens of millions of unique TCR beta chains, and about 10 million of these were shared. The table came from immunoSEQ multiplex PCR; TCRdb's copy has only in-frame clones and leaves some out. That table gives V, J and clone size, and the DNA gave D and trimming. The data hold roughly 66,000 clones, with roughly 79% observed a single time. Study results and caveats: Other equally common chains were less clonally expanded than HLA-associated TCR beta chains, a later analysis showed. Analyses of presence/absence relied on an assumption of roughly uniform sequencing depth across donors.

The chain couples TRBV5-6 to TRBJ1-2; 8 bases align to TRBD1. The sequencing sample was made of PBMCs. This receptor was identified in a man in his fifties or sixties in good health and CMV-seronegative. The CDR3 bases are TGTGCCAGCAGCCCCACCGGACAGGGAATCTATGGCTACACCTTC. It translates to CASSPTGQGIYGYTF.